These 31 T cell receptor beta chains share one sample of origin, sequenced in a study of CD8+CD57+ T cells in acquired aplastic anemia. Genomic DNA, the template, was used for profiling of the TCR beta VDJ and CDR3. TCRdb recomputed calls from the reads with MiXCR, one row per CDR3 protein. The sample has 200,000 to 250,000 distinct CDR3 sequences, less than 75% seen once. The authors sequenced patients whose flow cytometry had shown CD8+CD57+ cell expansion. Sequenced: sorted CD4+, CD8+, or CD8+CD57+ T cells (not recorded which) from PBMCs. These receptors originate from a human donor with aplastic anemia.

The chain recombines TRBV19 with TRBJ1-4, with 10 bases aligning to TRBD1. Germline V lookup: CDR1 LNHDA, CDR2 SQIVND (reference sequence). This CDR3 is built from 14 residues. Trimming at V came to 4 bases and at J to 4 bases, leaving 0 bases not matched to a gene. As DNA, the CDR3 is TGTGCCAGTAGTAGGACAGGGGGTAATGAAAAACTGTTTTTT. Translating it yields CASSRTGGNEKLFF.

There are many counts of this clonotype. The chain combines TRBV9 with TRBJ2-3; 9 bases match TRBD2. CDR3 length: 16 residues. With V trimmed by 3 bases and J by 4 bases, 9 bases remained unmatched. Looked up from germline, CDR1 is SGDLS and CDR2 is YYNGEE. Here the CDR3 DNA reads TGTGCCAGCAGCGCCCCGCGGCGGGGGGGCCCAGATACGCAGTATTTT. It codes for CASSAPRRGGPDTQYF.

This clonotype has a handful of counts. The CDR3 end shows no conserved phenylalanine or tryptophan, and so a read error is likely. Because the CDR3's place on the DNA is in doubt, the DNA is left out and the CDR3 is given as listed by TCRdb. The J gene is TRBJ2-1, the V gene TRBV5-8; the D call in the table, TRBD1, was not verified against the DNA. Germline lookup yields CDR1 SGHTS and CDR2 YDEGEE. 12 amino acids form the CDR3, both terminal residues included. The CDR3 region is CASSLVGESGKN.

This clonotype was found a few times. The CDR3, as DNA: TGTGCCACCAGCAGAGAGGGACTTGAGGCAGAGACCCAGTACTTC. Protein: CATSREGLEAETQYF. V is TRBV15 and J is TRBJ2-5, with D maybe TRBD2 (6 bases). The CDR3 covers 15 residues. Germline CDR1 LNHNV, CDR2 YYDKDF (reference sequence). The germline V and J ends were trimmed by 0 bases and 4 bases, with 12 bases remaining between them.

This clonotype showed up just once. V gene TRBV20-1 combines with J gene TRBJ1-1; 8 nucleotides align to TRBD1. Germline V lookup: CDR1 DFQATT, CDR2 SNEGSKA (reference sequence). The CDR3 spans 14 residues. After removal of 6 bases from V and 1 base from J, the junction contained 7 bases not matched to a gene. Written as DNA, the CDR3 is TGCAGTGCCTCAACCGGGACAGGGAACACTGAAGCTTTCTTT. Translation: CSASTGTGNTEAFF.

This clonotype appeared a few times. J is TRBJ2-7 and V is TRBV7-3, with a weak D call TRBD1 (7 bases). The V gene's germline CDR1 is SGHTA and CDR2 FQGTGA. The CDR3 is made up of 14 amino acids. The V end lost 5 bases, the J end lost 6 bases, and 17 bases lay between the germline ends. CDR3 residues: CASSVRQGLCEQYF. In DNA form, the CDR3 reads TGTGCCAGCAGCGTCCGACAGGGACTCTGCGAGCAGTACTTC.

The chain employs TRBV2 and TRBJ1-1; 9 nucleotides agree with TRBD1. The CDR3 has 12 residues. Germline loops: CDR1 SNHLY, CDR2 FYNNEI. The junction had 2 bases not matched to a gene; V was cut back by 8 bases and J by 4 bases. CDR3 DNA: TGTGCCAGCGACAGGGGGTCCACTGAAGCTTTCTTT. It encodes CASDRGSTEAFF. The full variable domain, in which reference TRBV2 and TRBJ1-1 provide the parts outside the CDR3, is EPEVTQTPSHQVTQMGQEVILRCVPISNHLYFYWYRQILGQKVEFLVSFYNNEISEKSEIFDDQFSVERPDGSNFTLKIRSTKLEDSAMYFCASDRGSTEAFFGQGTRLTVV.

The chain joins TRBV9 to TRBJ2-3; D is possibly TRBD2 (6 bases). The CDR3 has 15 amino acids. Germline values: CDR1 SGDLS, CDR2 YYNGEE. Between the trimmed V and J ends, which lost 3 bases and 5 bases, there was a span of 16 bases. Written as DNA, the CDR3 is TGTGCCAGCAGCGCGACTAGTTCAGAAGGAGATACGCAGTATTTT. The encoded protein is CASSATSSEGDTQYF.

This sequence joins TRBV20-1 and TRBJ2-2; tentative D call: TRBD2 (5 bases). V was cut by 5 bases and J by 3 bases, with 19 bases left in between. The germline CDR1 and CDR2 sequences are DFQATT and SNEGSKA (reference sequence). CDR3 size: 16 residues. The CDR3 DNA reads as TGCAGTGCTGGGCGACCGGGATACGCGGACACCGGGGAGCTGTTTTTT. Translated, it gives CSAGRPGYADTGELFF.

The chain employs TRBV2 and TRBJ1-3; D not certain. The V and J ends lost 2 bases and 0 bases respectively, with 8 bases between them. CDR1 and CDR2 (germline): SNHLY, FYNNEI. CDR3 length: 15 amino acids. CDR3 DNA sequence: TGTGCCAGCAGTGAAAGCTTGAGCTCTGGAAACACCATATATTTT. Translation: CASSESLSSGNTIYF.

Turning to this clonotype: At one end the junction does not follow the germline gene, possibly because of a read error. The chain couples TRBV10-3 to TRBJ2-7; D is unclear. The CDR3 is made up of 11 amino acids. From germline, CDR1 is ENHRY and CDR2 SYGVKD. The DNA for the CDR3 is TGTGCCAGCAGTTCTCGATACGAGCAGTACTTC. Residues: CASSSRYEQYF.

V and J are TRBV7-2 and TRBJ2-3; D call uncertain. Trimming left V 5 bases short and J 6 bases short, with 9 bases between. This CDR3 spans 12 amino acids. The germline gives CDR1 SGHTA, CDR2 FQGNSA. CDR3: CASSREDDTQYF. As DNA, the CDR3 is TGTGCCAGCAGCCGCGAGGACGATACGCAGTATTTT.

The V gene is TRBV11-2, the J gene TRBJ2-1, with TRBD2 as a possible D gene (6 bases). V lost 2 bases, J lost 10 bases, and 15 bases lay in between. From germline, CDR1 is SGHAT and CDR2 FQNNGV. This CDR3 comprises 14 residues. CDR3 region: CASSLPGRAGEQFF. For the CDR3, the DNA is TGTGCCAGCAGCTTACCGGGACGGGCGGGAGAGCAGTTCTTC.

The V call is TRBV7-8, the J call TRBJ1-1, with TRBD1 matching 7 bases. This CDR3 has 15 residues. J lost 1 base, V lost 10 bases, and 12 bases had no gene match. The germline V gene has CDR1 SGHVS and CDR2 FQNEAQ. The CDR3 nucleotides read TGTGCCACCAGTGACCCGACAGGGTCGAACACTGAAGCTTTCTTT. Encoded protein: CATSDPTGSNTEAFF.

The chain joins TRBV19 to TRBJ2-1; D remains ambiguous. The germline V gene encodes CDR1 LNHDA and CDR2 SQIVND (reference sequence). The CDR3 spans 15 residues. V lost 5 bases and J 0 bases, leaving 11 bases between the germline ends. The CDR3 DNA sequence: TGTGCCAGTAGTGAAGGCCTCCACTCCTACAATGAGCAGTTCTTC. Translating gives CASSEGLHSYNEQFF.

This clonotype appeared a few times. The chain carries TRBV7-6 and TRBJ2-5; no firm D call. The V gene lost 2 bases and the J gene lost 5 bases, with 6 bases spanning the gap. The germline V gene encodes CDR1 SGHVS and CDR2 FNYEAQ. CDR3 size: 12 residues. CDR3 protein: CASSLMEETQYF. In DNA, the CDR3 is TGTGCCAGCAGCTTAATGGAGGAGACCCAGTACTTC.

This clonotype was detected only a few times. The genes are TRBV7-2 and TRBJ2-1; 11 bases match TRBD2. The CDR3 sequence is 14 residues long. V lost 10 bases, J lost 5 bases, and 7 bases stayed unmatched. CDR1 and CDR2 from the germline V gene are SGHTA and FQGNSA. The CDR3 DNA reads TGTGCCATCAGAAGACTAGCGGGAAACAATGAGCAGTTCTTC. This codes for CAIRRLAGNNEQFF.

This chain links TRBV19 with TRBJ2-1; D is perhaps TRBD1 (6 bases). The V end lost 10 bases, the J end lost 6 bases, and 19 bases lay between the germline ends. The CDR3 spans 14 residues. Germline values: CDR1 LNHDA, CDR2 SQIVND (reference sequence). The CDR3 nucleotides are TGTGCCACCTCCGAAAACAGGGACACCAATGAGCAGTTCTTC. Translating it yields CATSENRDTNEQFF.

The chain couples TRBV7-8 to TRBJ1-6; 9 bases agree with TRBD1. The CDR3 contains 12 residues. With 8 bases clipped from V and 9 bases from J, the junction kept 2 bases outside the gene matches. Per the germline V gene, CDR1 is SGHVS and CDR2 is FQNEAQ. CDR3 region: CASGQGTSPLHF. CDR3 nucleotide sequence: TGTGCCAGCGGACAGGGGACTTCACCCCTCCACTTT.

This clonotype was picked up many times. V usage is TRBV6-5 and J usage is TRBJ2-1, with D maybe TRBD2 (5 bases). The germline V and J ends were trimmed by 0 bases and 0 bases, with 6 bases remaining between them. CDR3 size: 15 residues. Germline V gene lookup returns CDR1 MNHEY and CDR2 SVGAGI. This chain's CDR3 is CASSYSGSSYNEQFF. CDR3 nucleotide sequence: TGTGCCAGCAGTTACTCAGGGAGCTCCTACAATGAGCAGTTCTTC.

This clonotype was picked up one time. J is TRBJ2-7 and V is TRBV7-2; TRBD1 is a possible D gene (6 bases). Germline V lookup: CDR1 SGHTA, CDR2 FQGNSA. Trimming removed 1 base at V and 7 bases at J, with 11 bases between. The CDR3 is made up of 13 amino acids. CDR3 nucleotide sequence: TGTGCCAGCAGCTTAGACAGGGTGAAGGAGCAGTACTTC. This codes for CASSLDRVKEQYF.

This CDR3 is CASKVAGAYNEQFF. CDR3 nucleotides: TGTGCCAGTAAGGTAGCGGGGGCGTACAATGAGCAGTTCTTC. The chain uses TRBV19 and TRBJ2-1, with 9 nucleotides matching TRBD2. Per the germline V gene, CDR1 is LNHDA and CDR2 is SQIVND (reference sequence). The CDR3 has 14 amino acids. Trimming removed 7 bases from V and 4 bases from J; junction bases left unmatched: 5. The full variable domain, rest sourced from reference TRBV19 and TRBJ2-1, is DGGITQSPKYLFRKEGQNVTLSCEQNLNHDAMYWYRQDPGQGLRLIYYSQIVNDFQKGDIAEGYSVSREKKESFPLTVTSAQKNPTAFYLCASKVAGAYNEQFFGPGTRLTVL.

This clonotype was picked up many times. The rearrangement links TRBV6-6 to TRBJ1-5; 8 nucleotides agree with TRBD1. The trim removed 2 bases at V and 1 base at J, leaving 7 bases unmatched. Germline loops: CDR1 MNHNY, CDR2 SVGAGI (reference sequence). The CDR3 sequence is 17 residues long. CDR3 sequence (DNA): TGTGCCAGCAGTTACGGGGAGACAGGGGTAAGCAATCAGCCCCAGCATTTT. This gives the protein CASSYGETGVSNQPQHF.

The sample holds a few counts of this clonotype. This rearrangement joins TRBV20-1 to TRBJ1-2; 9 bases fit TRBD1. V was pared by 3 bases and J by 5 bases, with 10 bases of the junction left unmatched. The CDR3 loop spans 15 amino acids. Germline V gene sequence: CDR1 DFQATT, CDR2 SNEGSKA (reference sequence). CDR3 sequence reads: CSARGGTGSVYGYTF. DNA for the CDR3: TGCAGTGCTAGGGGAGGGACAGGGAGCGTTTATGGCTACACCTTC.

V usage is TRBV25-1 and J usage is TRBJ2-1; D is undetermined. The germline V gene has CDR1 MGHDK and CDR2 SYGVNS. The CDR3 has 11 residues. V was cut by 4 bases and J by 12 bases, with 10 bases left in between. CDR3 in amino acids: CASSVDLGQFF. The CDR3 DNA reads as TGTGCCAGCAGTGTAGACCTTGGGCAGTTCTTC.

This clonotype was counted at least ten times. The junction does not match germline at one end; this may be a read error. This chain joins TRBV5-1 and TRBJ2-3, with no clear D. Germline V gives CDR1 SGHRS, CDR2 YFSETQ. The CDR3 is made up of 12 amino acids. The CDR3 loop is CASSLVTDTQYF. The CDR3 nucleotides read TGTGCCAGCAGTTTAGTCACAGATACGCAGTATTTT.

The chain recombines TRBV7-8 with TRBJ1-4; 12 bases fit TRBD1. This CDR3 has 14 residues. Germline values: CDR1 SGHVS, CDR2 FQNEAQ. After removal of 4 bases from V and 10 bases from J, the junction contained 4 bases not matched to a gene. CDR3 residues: CASSSGTGGGKLFF. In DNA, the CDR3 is TGTGCCAGCAGCTCCGGGACAGGGGGCGGAAAACTGTTTTTT. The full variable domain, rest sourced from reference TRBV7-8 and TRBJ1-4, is GAGVSQSPRYKVAKRGQDVALRCDPISGHVSLFWYQQALGQGPEFLTYFQNEAQLDKSGLPSDRFFAERPEGSVSTLKIQRTQQEDSAVYLCASSSGTGGGKLFFGSGTQLSVL.

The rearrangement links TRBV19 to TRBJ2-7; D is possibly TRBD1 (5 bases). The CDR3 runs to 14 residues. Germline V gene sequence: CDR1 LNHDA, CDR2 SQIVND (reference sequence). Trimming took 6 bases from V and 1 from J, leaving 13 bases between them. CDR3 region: CASSLTGHSYEQYF. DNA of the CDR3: TGTGCCAGTAGCCTTACTGGACATTCCTACGAGCAGTACTTC.

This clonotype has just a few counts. CDR3 residues: CASSEWGTSNQPQHF. In DNA form, the CDR3 reads TGTGCCAGCAGTGAATGGGGCACCAGCAATCAGCCCCAGCATTTT. This chain links TRBV2 with TRBJ1-5; a possible D gene is TRBD1 (5 bases). This CDR3 spans 15 amino acids. From germline, CDR1 is SNHLY and CDR2 FYNNEI. V gave up 2 bases and J gave up 1 base, with 9 bases separating them.

This CDR3 reads CATRGDSGTYEQYF. The CDR3 region has the DNA TGTGCCACCAGGGGGGACTCTGGTACCTACGAGCAGTACTTC. The chain carries TRBV24-1 and TRBJ2-7; D possibly corresponds to TRBD2 (6 bases). The CDR3 loop spans 14 amino acids. Germline loops: CDR1 KGHDR, CDR2 SFDVKD. V gave up 7 bases and J gave up 2 bases, with 14 bases separating them.

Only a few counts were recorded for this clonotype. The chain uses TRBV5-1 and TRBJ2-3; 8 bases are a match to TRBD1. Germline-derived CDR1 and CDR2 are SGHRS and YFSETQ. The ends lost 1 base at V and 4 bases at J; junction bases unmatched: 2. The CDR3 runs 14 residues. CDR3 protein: CASSLPTGADTQYF. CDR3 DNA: TGCGCCAGCAGCTTGCCGACAGGGGCAGATACGCAGTATTTT.